This TCR beta chain stems from a study of control samples from healthy donors and cancer patients. The CDR3 spans 14 residues. The germline V gene encodes CDR1 SEHNR and CDR2 FQNEAQ (reference sequence). With V trimmed by 5 bases and J by 4 bases, 2 bases remained unmatched. The protocol was immunoSEQ multiplex PCR, while the TCRdb copy is restricted to in-frame clones and leaves out a portion. The table has about 140,000 clones, less than 90% seen once. This clonotype was sampled from a woman aged 25 to 45 in good health. The gene calls are TRBV7-9 and TRBJ2-5; the match to TRBD2 covers 12 bases. Sequenced: blood. CDR3 coding DNA: TGTGCCAGCAGCATACTAGCGGGAGGAGAGACCCAGTACTTC. Its protein is CASSILAGGETQYF.